In this sample, the clone carrying this T cell receptor (beta chain) turned up many times. This record comes from a study of T cells after yellow fever vaccination. Study conclusions and caveats: Researchers cautioned that FACS-sorted repertoires could harbor abundant clonotypes contaminating from the bulk population. Booster sampling recovered most clones from primary vaccination (96% CD4, roughly 88% CD8). It was a weaker secondary response, yet one that peaked faster, at day 5 versus 15.

5'RACE template switching generated TCR cDNA, adding a universal primer site and UMIs. MiXCR, applied by TCRdb to the 5' RACE reads, yields one record per CDR3 protein. The top ten hold about 20% of the sample, which has around 30,000 distinct CDR3 sequences, 6.6% seen once. V lost 0 bases, J lost 1 base, and 1 base lay in between. The length of the CDR3 is 12 residues. CDR1 is SGHNT, CDR2 YYREEE, per germline (reference sequence). The TCR sequence derives from a man between 18 and 35 years old who received the YFV17D yellow fever vaccine. This specimen consisted of PBMCs, either bulk or a sorted T-cell subset (CD4+, CD8+, memory, or dextramer-sorted; not recorded which), obtained on the day of the first yellow fever vaccination. V usage is TRBV5-4 and J usage is TRBJ1-1; no clear D. CDR3 region: CASSLANTEAFF. In DNA form, the CDR3 reads TGTGCCAGCAGCTTGGCGAACACTGAAGCTTTCTTT.